The clone carrying this T cell receptor beta chain occurred a few times. This specimen comes from a study of human T cells and chemical hapten exposure. Looking at the study overall: Small pooled library volume differences chiefly drove per-sample TCR yield variation.

Per the original methods: Ranging from about 23,224 to 750,000, TCR counts per sample had a median value of 95,638. TCRdb re-called the 5' RACE reads with MiXCR, one entry per CDR3 protein. V and J calls and clone size were set by TCRdb, not the authors. The sample comprises about 140,000 distinct CDR3 sequences, 4.1% of which are singletons, and around 1.4% rests with the top ten. The CDR3 spans 14 residues. Trimming stripped 2 bases from V and 7 bases from J, with 14 bases between. Whole blood that had not been fractionated was the source of extracted total RNA. This sequence originates from a female donor in good health. The chain recombines TRBV12-3 or TRBV12-4 with TRBJ2-5, with D possibly matching TRBD2 (6 bases). DNA of the CDR3: TGTGCCAGCAGTTTATTTGGTCAGGAGGGGACCCAGTACTTC. It codes for CASSLFGQEGTQYF.